The clone carrying this TCR beta chain came up many times. Germline assignment: CDR1 KGHSH and CDR2 LQKENI. With V trimmed by 2 bases and J by 9 bases, 7 bases remained unmatched. CDR3 size: 14 residues. Aged roughly 6 to 90, donors were systemically healthy Caucasians from Russia. Sample-barcoded 5' priming and a J-beta primer mix drove a second PCR of 7 to 11 cycles. Each CDR3 protein is one row after TCRdb ran MiXCR on the 5' RACE reads. The top ten clones hold roughly 15% of a sample with 650,000 to 700,000 distinct CDR3 sequences, approximately 30% of them seen once. The data originate from a study of blood T cells in healthy people across ages.

The sequence derives from a woman older than 75 in good health. The sequenced material came from blood. This chain connects TRBV18 to TRBJ1-2; TRBD1 agrees at 9 bases. In DNA, the CDR3 is TGTGCCAGCTCACCAACGAAACAGGGGGCACGCTACACCTTC. It codes for CASSPTKQGARYTF.